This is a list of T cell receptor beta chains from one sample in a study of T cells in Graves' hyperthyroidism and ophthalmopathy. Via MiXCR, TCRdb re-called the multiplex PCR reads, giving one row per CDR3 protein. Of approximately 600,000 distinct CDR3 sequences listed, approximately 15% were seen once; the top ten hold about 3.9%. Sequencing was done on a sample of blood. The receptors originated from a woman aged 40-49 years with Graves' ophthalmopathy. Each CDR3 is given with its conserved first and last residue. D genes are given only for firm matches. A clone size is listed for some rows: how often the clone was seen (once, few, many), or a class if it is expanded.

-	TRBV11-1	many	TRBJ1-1	CASSLSGTDTEAFF	TGTGCCAGCAGCTTATCCGGGACGGACACTGAAGCTTTCTTT
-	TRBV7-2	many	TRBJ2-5	CASSLERRETQYF	TGTGCCAGCAGCTTAGAGAGAAGAGAGACCCAGTACTTC
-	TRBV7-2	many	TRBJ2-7	CASNLWSALSEQYF	TGTGCCAGCAACTTATGGTCAGCCTTGAGCGAGCAGTACTTC
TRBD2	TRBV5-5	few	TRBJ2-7	CASTEGLAVYEQYF	TGTGCCAGCACCGAGGGACTAGCGGTCTACGAGCAGTACTTC
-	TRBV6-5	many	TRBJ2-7	CASSSPSQGPQQYF	TGTGCCAGCAGTTCGCCTTCACAGGGCCCACAGCAGTACTTC
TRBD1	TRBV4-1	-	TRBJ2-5	CASSQGTGWETQYF	TGCGCCAGCAGCCAAGGGACAGGGTGGGAGACCCAGTACTTC
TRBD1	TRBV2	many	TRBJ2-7	CASSDLKTGSEQYF	TGTGCCAGCAGTGATTTAAAGACAGGGTCCGAGCAGTACTTC
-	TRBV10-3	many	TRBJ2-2	CAISGSGPNTGELFF	TGTGCCATCAGTGGGTCAGGGCCGAACACCGGGGAGCTGTTTTTT
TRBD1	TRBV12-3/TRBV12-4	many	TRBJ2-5	CASSNDRGQETQYF	TGTGCCAGCAGTAACGACAGGGGCCAAGAGACCCAGTACTTC
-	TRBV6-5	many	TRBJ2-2	CASSYRGTGELFF	TGTGCCAGCAGTTACAGGGGAACCGGGGAGCTGTTTTTT
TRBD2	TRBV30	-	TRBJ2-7	CAWTSPRRERSSYEQYF	TGTGCCTGGACCTCCCCTCGGCGGGAGAGGAGCTCCTACGAGCAGTACTTC
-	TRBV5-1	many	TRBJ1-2	CASSLVGLADYGYTF	TGCGCCAGCAGCTTGGTCGGGCTCGCGGACTATGGCTACACCTTC
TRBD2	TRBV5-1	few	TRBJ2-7	CASSLRLAGENAYEQYF	TGCGCCAGCAGCTTAAGGCTAGCGGGAGAAAATGCCTACGAGCAGTACTTC
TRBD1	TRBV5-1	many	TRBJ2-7	CASSEGQGWNEQYF	TGCGCCAGCAGCGAAGGACAGGGGTGGAACGAGCAGTACTTC
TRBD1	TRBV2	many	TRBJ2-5	CASSSKTTGVFQETQYF	TGTGCCAGCAGCTCTAAAACGACAGGGGTGTTCCAAGAGACCCAGTACTTC
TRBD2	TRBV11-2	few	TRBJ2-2	CASSPEGTTYTGELFF	TGTGCCAGCAGCCCAGAAGGGACTACATACACCGGGGAGCTGTTTTTT
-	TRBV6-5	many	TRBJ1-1	CASSYSFGNSEAFF	TGTGCCAGCAGTTATTCTTTTGGGAACTCTGAAGCTTTCTTT
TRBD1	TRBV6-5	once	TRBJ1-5	CASSYLTGGQPQHF	TGTGCCAGCAGTTACCTGACAGGGGGCCAGCCCCAGCATTTT
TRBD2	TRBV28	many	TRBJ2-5	CASSRVFAGEETQYF	TGTGCCAGCAGCAGGGTCTTTGCGGGAGAAGAGACCCAGTACTTC
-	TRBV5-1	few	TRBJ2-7	CASSLEPRSGGQFYEQYF	TGCGCCAGCAGCTTGGAGCCCCGGTCGGGCGGCCAATTCTACGAGCAGTACTTC
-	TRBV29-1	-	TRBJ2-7	CSVEGTTTYEQYF	TGCAGCGTTGAAGGGACTACCACTTACGAGCAGTACTTC
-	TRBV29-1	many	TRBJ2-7	CSVARTGRIYEQYF	TGCAGCGTGGCCCGGACGGGACGGATCTACGAGCAGTACTTC
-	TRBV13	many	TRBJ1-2	CASSLGGRVNYGYTF	TGTGCCAGCAGCTTAGGAGGCAGGGTAAACTATGGCTACACCTTC
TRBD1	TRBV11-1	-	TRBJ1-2	CASSFWTGDGYTF	TGTGCCAGCAGCTTCTGGACAGGGGATGGCTACACCTTC
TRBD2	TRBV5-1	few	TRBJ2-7	CASNLGTSGTYQLF	TGCGCCAGCAACTTAGGCACTAGCGGGACTTACCAACTCTTC
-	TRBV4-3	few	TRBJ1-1	CASSPLGVGTEAFF	TGCGCCAGCAGCCCCCTAGGTGTAGGCACTGAAGCTTTCTTT
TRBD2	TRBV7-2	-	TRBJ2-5	CASSLTSGVTQYF	TGTGCCAGCAGCTTAACTAGCGGCGTGACCCAGTACTTC
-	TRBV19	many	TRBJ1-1	CASSIDRGTEAFF	TGTGCCAGTAGTATAGACAGGGGCACTGAAGCTTTCTTT
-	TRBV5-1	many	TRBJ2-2	CASRTENTGELFF	TGCGCCAGCAGGACAGAGAACACCGGGGAGCTGTTTTTT
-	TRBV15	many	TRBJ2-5	CATSRDRGAQETQYF	TGTGCCACCAGCAGAGACAGGGGGGCACAAGAGACCCAGTACTTC
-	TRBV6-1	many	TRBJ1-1	CASRITGNTEAFF	TGTGCCAGCAGAATCACGGGGAACACTGAAGCTTTCTTT
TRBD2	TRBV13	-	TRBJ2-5	CASSFVRTSGRPAQETQYF	TGTGCCAGCAGCTTTGTTAGGACTAGCGGGAGGCCCGCTCAAGAGACCCAGTACTTC
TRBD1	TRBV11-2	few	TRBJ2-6	CASSLTGDPSGANVLTF	TGTGCCAGCAGCCTGACAGGGGATCCCTCTGGGGCCAACGTCCTGACTTTC
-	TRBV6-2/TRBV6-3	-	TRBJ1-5	CASLGRPGQRLTYVNQPQHF	TGTGCCAGCTTGGGAAGACCGGGACAACGGCTAACTTACGTCAATCAGCCCCAGCATTTT
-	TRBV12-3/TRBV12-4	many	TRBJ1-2	CASTLDRYGYTF	TGTGCCAGCACCCTCGACCGCTATGGCTACACCTTC
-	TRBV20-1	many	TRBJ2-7	CSASPGHDDYEQYF	TGCAGTGCTAGCCCAGGACATGACGACTACGAGCAGTACTTC
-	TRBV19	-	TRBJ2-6	CASSIPPPLSGANVLTF	TGTGCCAGTAGTATTCCCCCTCCTCTCTCCGGGGCCAACGTCCTGACTTTC
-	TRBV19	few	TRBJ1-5	CASTLNQGNQPQHF	TGTGCCAGTACCCTTAATCAAGGTAATCAGCCCCAGCATTTT
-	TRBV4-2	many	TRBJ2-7	CASSQDLGVRGDEQYF	TGTGCCAGCAGCCAAGATCTTGGGGTTAGAGGGGACGAGCAGTACTTC
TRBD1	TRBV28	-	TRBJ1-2	CASSFRTGRNYGYTF	TGTGCCAGCAGTTTTAGGACAGGCCGAAACTATGGCTACACCTTC
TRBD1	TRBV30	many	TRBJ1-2	CAWSRTGGYGYTF	TGTGCCTGGTCTAGGACAGGAGGGTATGGCTACACCTTC
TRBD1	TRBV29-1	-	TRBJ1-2	CSVDKQGGHGYTF	TGCAGCGTTGACAAACAGGGGGGCCATGGCTACACCTTC